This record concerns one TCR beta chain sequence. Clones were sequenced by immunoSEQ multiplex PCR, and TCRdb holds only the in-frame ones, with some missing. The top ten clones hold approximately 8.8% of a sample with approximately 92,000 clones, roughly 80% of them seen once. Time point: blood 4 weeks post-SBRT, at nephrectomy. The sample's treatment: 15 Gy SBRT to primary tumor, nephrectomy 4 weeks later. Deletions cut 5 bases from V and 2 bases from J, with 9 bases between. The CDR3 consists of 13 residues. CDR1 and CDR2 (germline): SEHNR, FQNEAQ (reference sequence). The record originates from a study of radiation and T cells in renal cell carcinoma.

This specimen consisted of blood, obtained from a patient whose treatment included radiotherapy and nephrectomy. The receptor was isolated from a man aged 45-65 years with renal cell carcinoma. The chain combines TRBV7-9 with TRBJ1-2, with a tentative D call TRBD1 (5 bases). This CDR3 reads CASSPGRNYGYTF. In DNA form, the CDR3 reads TGTGCCAGCAGCCCGGGACGGAACTATGGCTACACCTTC.